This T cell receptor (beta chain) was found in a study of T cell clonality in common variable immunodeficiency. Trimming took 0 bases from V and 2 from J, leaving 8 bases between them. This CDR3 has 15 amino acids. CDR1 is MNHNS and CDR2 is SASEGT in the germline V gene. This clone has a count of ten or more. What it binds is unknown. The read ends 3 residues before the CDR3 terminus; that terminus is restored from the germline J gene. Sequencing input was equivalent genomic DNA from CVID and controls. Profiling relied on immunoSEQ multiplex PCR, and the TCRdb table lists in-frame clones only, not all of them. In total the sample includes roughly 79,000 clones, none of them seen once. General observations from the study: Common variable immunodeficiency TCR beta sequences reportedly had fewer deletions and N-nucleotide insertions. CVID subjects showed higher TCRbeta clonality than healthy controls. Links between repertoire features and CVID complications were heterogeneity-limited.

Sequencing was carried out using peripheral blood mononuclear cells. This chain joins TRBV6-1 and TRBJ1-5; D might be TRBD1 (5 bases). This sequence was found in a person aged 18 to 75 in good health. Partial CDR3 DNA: TGTGCCAGCAGTGAAGCCGGCAGGGGCAATCAGCCC. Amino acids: CASSEAGRGNQP. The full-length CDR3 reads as CASSEAGRGNQPQHF.